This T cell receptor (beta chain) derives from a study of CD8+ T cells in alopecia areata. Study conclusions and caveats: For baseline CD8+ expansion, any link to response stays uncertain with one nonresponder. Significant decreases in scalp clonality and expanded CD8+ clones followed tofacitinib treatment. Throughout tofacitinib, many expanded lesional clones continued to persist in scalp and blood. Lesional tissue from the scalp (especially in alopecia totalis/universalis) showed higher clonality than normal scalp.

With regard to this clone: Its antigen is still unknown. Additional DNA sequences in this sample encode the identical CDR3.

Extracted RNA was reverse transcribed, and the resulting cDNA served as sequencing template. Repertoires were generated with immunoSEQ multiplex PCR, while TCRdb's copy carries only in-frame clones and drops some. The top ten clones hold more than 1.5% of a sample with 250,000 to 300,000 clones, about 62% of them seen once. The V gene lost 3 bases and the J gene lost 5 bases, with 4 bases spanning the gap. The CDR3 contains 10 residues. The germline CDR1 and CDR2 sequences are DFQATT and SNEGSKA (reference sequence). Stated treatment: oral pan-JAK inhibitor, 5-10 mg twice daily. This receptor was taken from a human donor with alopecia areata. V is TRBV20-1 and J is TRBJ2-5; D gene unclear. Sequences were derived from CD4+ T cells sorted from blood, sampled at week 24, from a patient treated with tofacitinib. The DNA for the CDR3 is TGCAGTGCTAGGGAGGAGACCCAGTACTTC. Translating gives CSAREETQYF.